Each of the 25 T cell receptor beta chains below was sequenced from the same sample in a study of metastatic and nonmetastatic thyroid tumors. TCRdb redid the clone calls on the PCR reads using MiXCR. Here the sample spans about 16,000 clones, 10% to 15% being singletons. Prior to thyroid surgery, none of the patients had received any treatment. The sequenced material came from blood. The source is a female donor with papillary thyroid cancer or a benign thyroid nodule (not recorded which). Some clones in this sample may be carry-over from other donors' samples.

This clone occurred many times. The chain combines TRBV7-2 with TRBJ1-1; D is unclear. The CDR3 totals 14 residues. Trimming left V 1 base short and J 3 bases short, with 9 bases between. CDR1 SGHTA and CDR2 FQGNSA come from the germline V gene. CDR3 sequence reads: CASSLGITDTEAFF. As DNA, the CDR3 is TGTGCCAGCAGCTTAGGCATAACTGACACTGAAGCTTTCTTT.

This clone is classed as medium-sized. V gene TRBV12-3 or TRBV12-4 combines with J gene TRBJ1-3, with D tentatively TRBD1 (6 bases). The CDR3 has 16 residues. V was clipped by 5 bases and J by 2 bases, with 16 bases between them. The CDR3 nucleotides read TGTGCCAGCAGTCCCAGTGGGGGCAGGCCTGGAAACACCATATATTTT. The encoded protein is CASSPSGGRPGNTIYF.

The sample holds many counts of this clone. The rearrangement uses TRBV5-1 and TRBJ2-5; unclear D gene. V lost 4 bases and J lost 3, with 10 bases in between. The CDR3 runs to 13 residues. Germline CDR1 reads SGHRS; CDR2 reads YFSETQ. CDR3 in DNA: TGCGCCAGCAGCGCGTACAGAAAAGAGACCCAGTACTTC. Translation gives CASSAYRKETQYF.

This clone appeared a few times. The chain combines TRBV6-4 with TRBJ2-3, with D possibly TRBD2 on 5 matching bases. The CDR3 spans 16 residues. The germline V and J ends were trimmed by 3 bases and 2 bases, with 15 bases remaining between them. Germline lookup yields CDR1 MRHNA and CDR2 SNTAGT. The CDR3 loop is CASSEKAETYTDTQYF. CDR3 sequence (DNA): TGTGCCAGCAGTGAGAAAGCGGAGACCTACACAGATACGCAGTATTTT.

This CDR3 reads CASTRIFVGSGELFF. The CDR3 coding sequence is TGTGCCAGTACGAGGATTTTTGTGGGAAGTGGGGAGCTGTTTTTT. The V and J genes are TRBV19 and TRBJ2-2; D uncertain. The germline V gene has CDR1 LNHDA and CDR2 SQIVND (reference sequence). This CDR3 comprises 15 residues. The V end lost 7 bases, the J end lost 8 bases, and 20 bases lay between the germline ends.

This clone was detected a few times. The CDR3 nucleotides are TGTGCCAGCAGGCAGCGGTACTCTGGGGCCAACGTCCTGACTTTC. Residues: CASRQRYSGANVLTF. The genes are TRBV6-1 and TRBJ2-6, with D possibly being TRBD2 (5 bases). Germline values: CDR1 MNHNS, CDR2 SASEGT. The CDR3 has 15 residues. V gave up 6 bases and J gave up 0 bases, with 9 bases separating them.

The chain joins TRBV20-1 to TRBJ1-2; no definite D call. This CDR3 is 15 amino acids long. Deletions cut 1 base from V and 7 bases from J, with 19 bases between. The germline gives CDR1 DFQATT, CDR2 SNEGSKA (reference sequence). CDR3 residues: CSARAPVHDRRGYTF. The DNA for the CDR3 is TGCAGTGCTAGAGCCCCGGTACACGACCGGCGTGGCTACACCTTC.

This clone occurred many times. This rearrangement joins TRBV28 to TRBJ1-4; TRBD1 might be the D (5 bases). Trimming shortened V by 6 bases and J by 5 bases, and 13 bases separated the two germline ends. Germline CDR1 is MDHEN and CDR2 is SYDVKM. The CDR3 extends over 14 amino acids. This CDR3 is CASRAGRVNEKLFF. The CDR3 nucleotides read TGTGCCAGCAGGGCGGGACGCGTCAATGAAAAACTGTTTTTT.

This clone was recorded many times. The chain links TRBV4-2 to TRBJ1-2; 12 bases fit TRBD1. The germline V gene has CDR1 LGHNA and CDR2 YNFKEQ. Losses at the gene ends were 6 bases for V and 2 bases for J; bases not matched to a gene: 10. This CDR3 region has 17 residues. CDR3 in amino acids: CASRPTPGTGGNYGYTF. The CDR3 bases are TGTGCCAGCAGACCAACCCCCGGGACAGGGGGCAACTATGGCTACACCTTC.

This clone was observed many times. The chain is built from TRBV19 and TRBJ1-5; TRBD1 agrees at 11 bases. Germline V gives CDR1 LNHDA, CDR2 SQIVND (reference sequence). The length of the CDR3 is 19 residues. V trimming: 1 base; J trimming: 5 bases; junction bases outside the gene matches: 13. The CDR3, as DNA: TGTGCCAGTAGTATAGGTAGACGTGGACAGGGGGCAATGGATCAGCCCCAGCATTTT. Translating it yields CASSIGRRGQGAMDQPQHF.

Many counts were recorded for this clone. J is TRBJ2-6 and V is TRBV5-5; 7 bases agree with TRBD1. Germline V gives CDR1 SGHKS, CDR2 YYEKEE (reference sequence). After removal of 7 bases from V and 0 bases from J, the junction contained 7 bases not matched to a gene. The CDR3 loop spans 16 amino acids. CDR3 sequence (DNA): TGTGCCAGCCGGGACAGTGTTTTCTCTGGGGCCAACGTCCTGACTTTC. It encodes CASRDSVFSGANVLTF.

Only one count was recorded for this clone. One junction end disagrees with the germline gene, perhaps due to a read error. Other nucleotide sequences from this sample produce the same CDR3. The V gene is TRBV7-2, the J gene TRBJ1-6; TRBD1 might be the D (6 bases). Germline CDR1 and CDR2: SGHTA and FQGNSA. The CDR3 has 14 residues. CDR3 protein: CASSSDRNNSPLHF. The CDR3 nucleotides read TGTGCCAGCAGCAGCGACAGGAATAATTCACCCCTACACTTT.

This clone was recorded many times. The chain couples TRBV9 to TRBJ1-1, with no clear D. Between the trimmed V and J ends, which lost 0 bases and 4 bases, there was a span of 13 bases. The CDR3 contains 15 residues. Germline CDR1 SGDLS, CDR2 YYNGEE. The CDR3 reads CASSVVAGLGTEAFF. The CDR3 DNA reads TGTGCCAGCAGCGTAGTAGCGGGTTTGGGCACTGAAGCTTTCTTT.

This clone was recorded at least ten times. This rearrangement joins TRBV11-3 to TRBJ2-5, with 7 bases that match TRBD1. CDR1 is SGHNT, CDR2 YENEEA, per germline. V shed 5 bases and J 4 bases; nucleotides not matched to a gene: 4. The CDR3 consists of 13 residues. CDR3 amino acids: CASSPTGIETQYF. In DNA, the CDR3 is TGTGCCAGCAGCCCGACAGGGATAGAGACCCAGTACTTC.

At least ten counts were recorded for this clone. The chain links TRBV7-7 to TRBJ1-1; D gene unclear. Trimming left V 5 bases short and J 6 bases short, with 13 bases between. This CDR3 is 13 amino acids long. CDR1 SSHAT and CDR2 FNYEAQ come from the germline V gene (reference sequence). CDR3 in DNA: TGTGCCAGCAGCGCAAGACGGGGTGCTGAAGCTTTCTTT. As protein: CASSARRGAEAFF.

On this clone itself: This may come from a read error, since a much larger clone is one base off. The V and J genes are TRBV2 and TRBJ2-1; possibly TRBD1 or TRBD2 for D (5 bases each). V gave up 10 bases and J gave up 2 bases, with 21 bases separating them. This CDR3 is 16 amino acids long. Looked up from germline, CDR1 is SNHLY and CDR2 is FYNNEI. The CDR3 loop reads CANSLLGASAYNEQFF. The CDR3 DNA reads TGTGCCAACAGCTTACTAGGGGCTTCCGCCTACAATGAGCAGTTCTTC.

The chain combines TRBV6-1 with TRBJ1-1; D is perhaps TRBD1 (5 bases). V dropped 3 bases and J dropped 7 bases, with 9 bases sitting between them. This CDR3 comprises 12 residues. Germline lookup yields CDR1 MNHNS and CDR2 SASEGT. The CDR3 protein is CASSDRQGEAFF. The CDR3 DNA follows: TGTGCCAGCAGTGACAGGCAGGGTGAAGCTTTCTTT.

The rearrangement uses TRBV7-2 and TRBJ1-2; weak D call: TRBD1 (6 bases). This CDR3 region has 13 residues. Trimming left V 6 bases short and J 4 bases short, with 12 bases between. Looked up from germline, CDR1 is SGHTA and CDR2 is FQGNSA. CDR3 protein: CASRPTGSYGYTF. In DNA, the CDR3 is TGTGCCAGCAGACCGACAGGTTCCTATGGCTACACCTTC.

The chain is built from TRBV6-4 and TRBJ2-1; TRBD2 might be the D (5 bases). V was clipped by 0 bases and J by 7 bases, with 13 bases between them. CDR1 and CDR2 (germline): MRHNA, SNTAGT. This CDR3 has 15 amino acids. The CDR3 DNA reads as TGTGCCAGCAGTGACTCCCCCGAGCGGACTAATGAGCAGTTCTTC. This encodes CASSDSPERTNEQFF.

By share, this clone counts as large. This rearrangement joins TRBV30 to TRBJ2-7; D uncertain. The CDR3 runs 14 residues. V was cut by 1 base and J by 2 bases, with 12 bases left in between. Germline V gene data show CDR1 as GTSNPN and CDR2 as SVGIG (reference sequence). CDR3 in amino acids: CAWSASLVAYEQYF. For the CDR3, the DNA is TGTGCCTGGAGTGCGAGCCTCGTCGCCTACGAGCAGTACTTC.

In this sample, this clone turned up many times. The chain is built from TRBV7-9 and TRBJ1-2; D might be TRBD1 (5 bases). The CDR3 covers 14 residues. Trimming took off 5 bases at V and 6 bases at J, with 16 bases between the two ends. Germline V gene lookup returns CDR1 SEHNR and CDR2 FQNEAQ (reference sequence). Here the CDR3 DNA reads TGTGCCAGCAGCCCCCAGGCAGGGTCGGATGGCTACACCTTC. It yields the protein CASSPQAGSDGYTF.

J is TRBJ2-7 and V is TRBV11-3; D gene unclear. Trimming stripped 1 base from V and 7 bases from J, with 11 bases between. Germline V gene lookup returns CDR1 SGHNT and CDR2 YENEEA. The CDR3 contains 13 residues. This CDR3 reads CASSLGPLGEQYF. In DNA form, the CDR3 reads TGTGCCAGCAGCTTAGGTCCCCTCGGAGAGCAGTACTTC.

Worth noting for this clone: A much larger clone differs from this one at a single base, so this may be a read error. DNA of the CDR3: TGCGCCAGCAGACTCCAGTGTGCCCAAGAGACCCAGTACTTC. Its protein product is CASRLQCAQETQYF. This sequence joins TRBV5-1 and TRBJ2-5; D is unclear. The V end lost 5 bases, the J end lost 1 base, and 12 bases lay between the germline ends. The germline CDR1 and CDR2 sequences are SGHRS and YFSETQ. This CDR3 region has 14 residues.

This rearrangement joins TRBV30 to TRBJ2-7; no clear D gene. Trimming took 0 bases from V and 9 from J, leaving 12 bases between them. The CDR3 consists of 12 residues. CDR1 GTSNPN and CDR2 SVGIG come from the germline V gene (reference sequence). The CDR3 region is CAWSVEGSRQYV. DNA of the CDR3: TGTGCCTGGAGTGTGGAAGGTTCTCGGCAGTACGTC.

Ten or more counts support this clone. CDR3 protein: CASSFENLETQYF. CDR3 nucleotide sequence: TGTGCCAGCAGCTTTGAGAACCTAGAGACCCAGTACTTC. The chain joins TRBV7-3 to TRBJ2-5; D gene unclear. Germline CDR1 SGHTA, CDR2 FQGTGA. The CDR3 totals 13 residues. The V end was cut by 3 bases, the J end by 4 bases, with 9 bases between.